The 14 T cell receptor beta chains listed next were all sequenced from one sample in a study of spatial heterogeneity in lung cancer. TCRdb passed the 5' RACE reads through MiXCR, listing each CDR3 protein once. The data contain some 40,000 distinct CDR3 sequences, approximately 5.2% of them seen just once; the ten biggest clones take up roughly 25%. As to time point: sample taken at primary tumor resection. This specimen was PBMCs, taken at surgery. These receptors came from a female donor with early-stage non-small cell lung cancer.

This clonotype was observed many times. The rearrangement uses TRBV7-9 and TRBJ2-3; tentative D call: TRBD1 (5 bases). V lost 5 bases, J lost 0 bases, and 12 bases lay in between. The CDR3 sequence is 15 residues long. Looked up from germline, CDR1 is SEHNR and CDR2 is FQNEAQ (reference sequence). The chain's CDR3 is CASSHTRVSTDTQYF. In DNA form, the CDR3 reads TGTGCCAGCAGCCATACCAGGGTTAGCACAGATACGCAGTATTTT.

In this sample, this clonotype turned up many times. J is TRBJ1-1 and V is TRBV25-1, with D hard to call. The CDR3 consists of 14 residues. V was pared by 4 bases and J by 4 bases, with 13 bases between. CDR1 is MGHDK and CDR2 is SYGVNS in the germline V gene. This CDR3 reads CASSASGEGTEAFF. The CDR3 DNA is TGTGCCAGCAGTGCCAGTGGGGAGGGCACTGAAGCTTTCTTT.

This clonotype was found many times. The V and J genes are TRBV25-1 and TRBJ2-1; D perhaps matches TRBD1 (5 bases). Germline CDR1 is MGHDK and CDR2 is SYGVNS. V lost 3 bases and J lost 8, with 8 bases in between. The CDR3 contains 12 residues. The CDR3 bases are TGTGCCAGCAGTGAGGTCAGGGATGAGCAGTTCTTC. It is translated as CASSEVRDEQFF. The full variable domain, rest sourced from reference TRBV25-1 and TRBJ2-1, is EADIYQTPRYLVIGTGKKITLECSQTMGHDKMYWYQQDPGMELHLIHYSYGVNSTEKGDLSSESTVSRIRTEHFPLTLESARPSHTSQYLCASSEVRDEQFFGPGTRLTVL.

This clonotype was detected only a few times. V usage is TRBV5-4 and J usage is TRBJ2-7, with 9 bases identical to TRBD2. Trimming at V came to 2 bases and at J to 7 bases, leaving 10 bases not matched to a gene. Germline values: CDR1 SGHNT, CDR2 YYREEE (reference sequence). The CDR3 runs 15 residues. The CDR3 coding sequence is TGTGCCAGCAGCTTCCTCGGCGGGGGGGCCCGGGAGCAGTACTTC. This encodes CASSFLGGGAREQYF. The complete variable domain, with remaining parts taken from reference TRBV5-4 and TRBJ2-7, reads ETGVTQSPTHLIKTRGQQVTLRCSSQSGHNTVSWYQQALGQGPQFIFQYYREEENGRGNFPPRFSGLQFPNYSSELNVNALELDDSALYLCASSFLGGGAREQYFGPGTRLTVT.

This chain connects TRBV4-1 to TRBJ2-2, with 10 nucleotides matching TRBD1. The CDR3 is 16 amino acids. The germline V gene encodes CDR1 MGHRA and CDR2 YSYEKL. Trimming removed 2 bases from V and 5 bases from J; junction bases left unmatched: 5. CDR3 amino acids: CASSQTGTGETGELFF. For the CDR3, the DNA is TGCGCCAGCAGCCAAACCGGGACAGGGGAAACCGGGGAGCTGTTTTTT.

This clonotype was recorded at least ten times. The CDR3 sequence is CASSPKWDTQQYF. The DNA of the CDR3 is TGTGCCAGCTCACCAAAGTGGGACACCCAGCAGTACTTC. This chain joins TRBV18 and TRBJ2-7; possibly TRBD1 for D (6 bases). This CDR3 is built from 13 residues. Germline V gene lookup returns CDR1 KGHSH and CDR2 LQKENI. V lost 2 bases to trimming and J lost 8 bases, with 13 bases between them. The full variable domain, completed using reference TRBV18 and TRBJ2-7, is NAGVMQNPRHLVRRRGQEARLRCSPMKGHSHVYWYRQLPEEGLKFMVYLQKENIIDESGMPKERFSAEFPKEGPSILRIQQVVRGDSAAYFCASSPKWDTQQYFGPGTRLTVT.

The chain couples TRBV5-1 to TRBJ2-3; either TRBD1 or TRBD2 may fit D (5 bases each). The ends were cut back, 3 bases at V and 2 bases at J, with 13 bases in the middle. Germline V lookup: CDR1 SGHRS, CDR2 YFSETQ. This CDR3 comprises 15 residues. CDR3 bases: TGCGCCAGCAGCTCCCGTTGGGGGAACACAGATACGCAGTATTTT. Its translation is CASSSRWGNTDTQYF. Full variable domain (rest looked up from reference TRBV5-1 and TRBJ2-3): KAGVTQTPRYLIKTRGQQVTLSCSPISGHRSVSWYQQTPGQGLQFLFEYFSETQRNKGNFPGRFSGRQFSNSRSEMNVSTLELGDSALYLCASSSRWGNTDTQYFGPGTRLTVL.

This clonotype was seen a few times. A single base separates this from a much larger clone, so it may be a read error. V gene TRBV7-9 combines with J gene TRBJ2-5, with unresolved D. Per the germline V gene, CDR1 is SEHNR and CDR2 is FQNEAQ (reference sequence). V lost 4 bases and J 4 bases, leaving 16 bases between the germline ends. CDR3 length equals 15 residues. CDR3 amino acids: CASSSLVGPGETQYF. CDR3 in DNA: TGTGCCAGCAGCTCACTGGTCGGTCCGGGAGAGACCCAGTACTTC.

In its sample, this clonotype was seen many times. The gene calls are TRBV28 and TRBJ1-1; TRBD1 aligns across 9 bases. The CDR3 length is 17 residues. Germline CDR1 and CDR2: MDHEN and SYDVKM. V was pared by 4 bases and J by 0 bases, with 9 bases of the junction left unmatched. The CDR3 bases are TGTGCCAGCAGTTCCTTTGACAGGGGGATCATGAACACTGAAGCTTTCTTT. Amino acid sequence: CASSSFDRGIMNTEAFF. The complete variable domain, with remaining parts taken from reference TRBV28 and TRBJ1-1, reads DVKVTQSSRYLVKRTGEKVFLECVQDMDHENMFWYRQDPGLGLRLIYFSYDVKMKEKGDIPEGYSVSREKKERFSLILESASTNQTSMYLCASSSFDRGIMNTEAFFGQGTRLTVV.

This clonotype came up a few times. The chain is built from TRBV7-9 and TRBJ2-2; the match to TRBD1 covers 9 bases. This CDR3 is 16 amino acids long. Germline CDR1 reads SEHNR; CDR2 reads FQNEAQ (reference sequence). The V gene end was trimmed by 3 bases and the J gene end by 6 bases; junction bases not matched to a gene: 8. The CDR3 loop is CASSFLPQGAAGELFF. CDR3 bases: TGTGCCAGCAGCTTTTTGCCACAGGGGGCGGCCGGGGAGCTGTTTTTT.

This clonotype was found many times. The gene calls are TRBV9 and TRBJ2-2; 9 bases line up with TRBD2. The CDR3 covers 15 residues. V dropped 3 bases and J dropped 3; count of bases not matched to a gene: 3. Per germline, CDR1 SGDLS and CDR2 YYNGEE. This chain's CDR3 is CASSEGLAYTGELFF. CDR3 nucleotide sequence: TGTGCCAGCAGCGAGGGACTAGCTTACACCGGGGAGCTGTTTTTT.

This clonotype came up many times. The V and J genes are TRBV3-1 and TRBJ2-5; 9 bases map to TRBD2. The CDR3 totals 14 residues. V was pared by 4 bases and J by 4 bases, with 4 bases of the junction left unmatched. The germline gives CDR1 LGHDT, CDR2 YNNKEL (reference sequence). For the CDR3, the DNA is TGTGCCAGCAGCCGTAGCGGGGGCGGAGAGACCCAGTACTTC. Its translation is CASSRSGGGETQYF.

Ten or more counts support this clonotype. The rearrangement links TRBV28 to TRBJ1-2; no clear D. This CDR3 spans 14 amino acids. Germline lookup yields CDR1 MDHEN and CDR2 SYDVKM. Deletions cut 5 bases from V and 5 bases from J, with 15 bases between. The CDR3 here is CASSRTDLGYGYTF. The CDR3 nucleotides read TGTGCCAGCAGTCGGACCGACCTGGGGTATGGCTACACCTTC.

This clonotype was counted many times. The CDR3: CASRVGGTTDTQYF. CDR3 bases: TGTGCCAGCAGGGTGGGTGGGACCACAGATACGCAGTATTTT. This chain uses TRBV7-6 with TRBJ2-3, with D perhaps TRBD1 or TRBD2 (5 bases each). V was pared by 6 bases and J by 2 bases, with 12 bases between. Looked up from germline, CDR1 is SGHVS and CDR2 is FNYEAQ. CDR3 length equals 14 residues.